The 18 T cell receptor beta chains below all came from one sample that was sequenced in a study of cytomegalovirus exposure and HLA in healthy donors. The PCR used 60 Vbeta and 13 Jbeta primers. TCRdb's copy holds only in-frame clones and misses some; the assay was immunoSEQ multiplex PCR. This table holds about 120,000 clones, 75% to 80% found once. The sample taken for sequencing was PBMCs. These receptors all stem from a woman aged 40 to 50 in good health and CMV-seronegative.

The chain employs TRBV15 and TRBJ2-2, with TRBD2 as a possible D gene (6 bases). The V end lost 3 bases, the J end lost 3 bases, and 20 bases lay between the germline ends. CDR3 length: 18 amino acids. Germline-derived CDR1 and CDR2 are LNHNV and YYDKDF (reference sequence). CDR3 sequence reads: CATSSTRRSGGYTGELFF. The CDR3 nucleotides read TGTGCCACCAGCAGCACTCGCCGTAGCGGCGGTTACACCGGGGAGCTGTTTTTT.

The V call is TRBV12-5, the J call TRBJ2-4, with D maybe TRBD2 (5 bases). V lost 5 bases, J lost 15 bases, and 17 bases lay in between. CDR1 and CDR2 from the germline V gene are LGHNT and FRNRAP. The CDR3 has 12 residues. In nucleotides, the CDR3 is TGTGCTAGTGGTGGTACCGGGCCTCGGGGGTACTTC. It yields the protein CASGGTGPRGYF.

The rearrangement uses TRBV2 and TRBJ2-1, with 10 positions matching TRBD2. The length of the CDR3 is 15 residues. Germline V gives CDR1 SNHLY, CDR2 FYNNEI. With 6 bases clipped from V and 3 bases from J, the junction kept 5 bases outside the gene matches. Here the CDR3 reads CASRERTSGYNEQFF. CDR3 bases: TGTGCCAGCAGGGAAAGGACTAGCGGCTACAATGAGCAGTTCTTC.

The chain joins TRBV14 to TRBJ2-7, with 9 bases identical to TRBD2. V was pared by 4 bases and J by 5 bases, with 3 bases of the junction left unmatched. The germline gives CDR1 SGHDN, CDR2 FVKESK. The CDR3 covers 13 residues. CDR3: CASSREREDEQYF. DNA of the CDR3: TGTGCCAGCAGCCGAGAGCGGGAGGACGAGCAGTACTTC.

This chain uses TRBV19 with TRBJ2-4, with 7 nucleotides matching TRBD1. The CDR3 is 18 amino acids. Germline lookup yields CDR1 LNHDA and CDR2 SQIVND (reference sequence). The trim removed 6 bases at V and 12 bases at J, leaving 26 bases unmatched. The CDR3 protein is CASSRTGVLMGLVSSQYF. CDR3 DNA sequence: TGTGCCAGTAGCCGTACAGGGGTTTTGATGGGTCTCGTATCCAGTCAGTACTTC.

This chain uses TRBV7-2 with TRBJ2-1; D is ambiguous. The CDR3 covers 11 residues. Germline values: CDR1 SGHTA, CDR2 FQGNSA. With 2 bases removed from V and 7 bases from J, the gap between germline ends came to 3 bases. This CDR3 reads CASSLINEQFF. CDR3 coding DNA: TGTGCCAGCAGCTTAATAAATGAGCAGTTCTTC.

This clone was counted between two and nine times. The CDR3 bases are TGCGCCAGCAGCCGCCGACAGGGGAACACCGGGGAGCTGTTTTTT. Amino acids: CASSRRQGNTGELFF. The chain is built from TRBV4-1 and TRBJ2-2; 7 nucleotides agree with TRBD1. This CDR3 comprises 15 residues. J gave up 1 base and V 4 bases, and 3 bases lay outside the gene matches. Germline CDR1 MGHRA, CDR2 YSYEKL.

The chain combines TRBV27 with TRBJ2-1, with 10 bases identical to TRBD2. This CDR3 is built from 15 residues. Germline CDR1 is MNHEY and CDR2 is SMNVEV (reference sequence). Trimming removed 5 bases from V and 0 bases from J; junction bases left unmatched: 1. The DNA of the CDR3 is TGTGCCAGCAGTGCTAGCGGGAGCTCCTACAATGAGCAGTTCTTC. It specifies CASSASGSSYNEQFF.

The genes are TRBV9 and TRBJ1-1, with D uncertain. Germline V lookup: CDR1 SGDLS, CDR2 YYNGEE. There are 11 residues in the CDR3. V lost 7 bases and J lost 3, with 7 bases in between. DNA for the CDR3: TGTGCCAGCGGCACGTACACTGAAGCTTTCTTT. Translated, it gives CASGTYTEAFF.

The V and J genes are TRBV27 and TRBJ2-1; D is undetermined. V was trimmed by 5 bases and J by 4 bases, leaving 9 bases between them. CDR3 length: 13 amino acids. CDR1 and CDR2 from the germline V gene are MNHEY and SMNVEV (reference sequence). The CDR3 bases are TGTGCCAGCAGTCCAAACAGATACAATGAGCAGTTCTTC. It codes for CASSPNRYNEQFF.

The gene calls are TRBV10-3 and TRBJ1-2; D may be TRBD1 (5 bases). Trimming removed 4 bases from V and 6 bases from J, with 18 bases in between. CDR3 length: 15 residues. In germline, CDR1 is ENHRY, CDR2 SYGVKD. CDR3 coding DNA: TGTGCCATCAGTGTGAAGCCGGAGGGGAAGGATGGCTACACCTTC. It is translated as CAISVKPEGKDGYTF.

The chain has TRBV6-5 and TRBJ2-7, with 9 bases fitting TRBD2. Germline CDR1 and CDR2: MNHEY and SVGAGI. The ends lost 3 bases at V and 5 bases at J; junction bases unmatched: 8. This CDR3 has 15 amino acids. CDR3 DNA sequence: TGTGCCAGCAGTTATATTAGCGGGGGTTTTGACGAGCAGTACTTC. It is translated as CASSYISGGFDEQYF.

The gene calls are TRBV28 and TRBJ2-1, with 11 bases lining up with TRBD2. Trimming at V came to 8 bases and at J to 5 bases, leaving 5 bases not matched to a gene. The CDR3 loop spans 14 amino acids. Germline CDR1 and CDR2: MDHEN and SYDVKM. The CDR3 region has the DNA TGTGCCAGCGGGCGACTAGCGGGACACAATGAGCAGTTCTTC. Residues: CASGRLAGHNEQFF.

The CDR3 DNA reads TGTGCCAGCGGAAGACAAGACCAAGAGACCCAGTACTTC. Its translation: CASGRQDQETQYF. V usage is TRBV28 and J usage is TRBJ2-5; the D is unclear. The CDR3 length is 13 residues. CDR1 MDHEN and CDR2 SYDVKM come from the germline V gene. The V end lost 8 bases, the J end lost 0 bases, and 10 bases lay between the germline ends.

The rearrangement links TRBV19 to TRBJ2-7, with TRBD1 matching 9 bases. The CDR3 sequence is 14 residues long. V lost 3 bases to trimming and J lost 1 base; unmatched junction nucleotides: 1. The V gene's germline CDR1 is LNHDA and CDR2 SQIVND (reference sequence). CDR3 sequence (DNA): TGTGCCAGTAGTATGGGGACAGGGTCCTACGAGCAGTACTTC. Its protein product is CASSMGTGSYEQYF.

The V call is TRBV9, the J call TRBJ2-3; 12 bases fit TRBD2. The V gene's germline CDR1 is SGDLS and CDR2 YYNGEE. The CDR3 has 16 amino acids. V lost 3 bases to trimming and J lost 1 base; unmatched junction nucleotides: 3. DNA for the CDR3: TGTGCCAGCAGCGGCCGACTAGCGGGAGGCACAGATACGCAGTATTTT. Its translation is CASSGRLAGGTDTQYF. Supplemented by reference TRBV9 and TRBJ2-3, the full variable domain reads DSGVTQTPKHLITATGQRVTLRCSPRSGDLSVYWYQQSLDQGLQFLIQYYNGEERAKGNILERFSAQQFPDLHSELNLSSLELGDSALYFCASSGRLAGGTDTQYFGPGTRLTVL.

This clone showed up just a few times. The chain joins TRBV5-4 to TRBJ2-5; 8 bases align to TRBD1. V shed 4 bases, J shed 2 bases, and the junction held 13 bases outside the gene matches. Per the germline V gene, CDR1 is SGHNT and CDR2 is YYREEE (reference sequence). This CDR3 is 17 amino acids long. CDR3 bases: TGTGCCAGCAGCCCCTTTCCCCCCAGACAGGGGCAAGAGACCCAGTACTTC. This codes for CASSPFPPRQGQETQYF.

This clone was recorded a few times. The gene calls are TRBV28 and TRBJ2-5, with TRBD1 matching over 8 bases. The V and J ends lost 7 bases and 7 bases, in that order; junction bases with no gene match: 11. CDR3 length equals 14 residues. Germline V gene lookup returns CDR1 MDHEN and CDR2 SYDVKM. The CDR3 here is CASTPSDRVGTQYF. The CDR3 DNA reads TGTGCCAGCACCCCCTCGGACAGGGTAGGGACCCAGTACTTC.